These T cell receptor beta chains were read from a single sample in a study of T cell changes during pregnancy in multiple sclerosis. Assay: immunoSEQ multiplex PCR; the TCRdb copy retains only in-frame clones and omits some. Of 50,000 to 70,000 clones in the sample, 93% were seen once. Sequencing was performed on peripheral blood, taken after pregnancy. The source of these receptors is a female donor with multiple sclerosis, enrolled in a pregnancy study. Both conserved end residues are part of each CDR3. Fields, in order: V gene, D gene, clone size, J gene, CDR3 protein, CDR3 DNA. The D gene is left open where the match is weak. A clone size is listed for some rows: how often the clone was seen (once, few, many), or a class if it is expanded.

>TRBV6-1|.|.|TRBJ1-2
CASSDGWVFDTPNYGYTF
TGTGCCAGCAGTGATGGATGGGTTTTCGACACCCCTAACTATGGCTACACCTTC
>TRBV19|.|.|TRBJ1-5
CASSTYRVINQPQHF
TGTGCCAGTAGTACCTACAGGGTTATCAATCAGCCCCAGCATTTT
>TRBV6-5|.|.|TRBJ1-2
CASSYSAGGSYGYTF
TGTGCCAGCAGTTACAGTGCAGGTGGATCCTATGGCTACACCTTC
>TRBV5-1|TRBD2|.|TRBJ2-1
CASSSGLAGSQWGNEQFF
TGCGCCAGCAGTTCCGGACTAGCGGGCTCCCAATGGGGCAATGAGCAGTTCTTC
>TRBV27|TRBD1|.|TRBJ2-7
CASREGQGIGYEQYF
TGTGCCAGCCGCGAGGGACAGGGGATCGGCTACGAGCAGTACTTC
>TRBV19|.|.|TRBJ2-7
CASSITGTYEQYF
TGTGCCAGTAGTATCACAGGGACCTACGAGCAGTACTTC
>TRBV6-5|TRBD2|.|TRBJ2-3
CASSSPGLAAGDTQYF
TGTGCCAGCAGTTCCCCGGGACTAGCGGCTGGGGATACGCAGTATTTT
>TRBV10-3|.|.|TRBJ1-1
CAISESNSGWTEAFF
TGTGCCATCAGTGAGTCGAACTCGGGTTGGACTGAAGCTTTCTTT
>TRBV30|.|.|TRBJ2-7
CAWSVMGAGEQYF
TGTGCCTGGAGTGTAATGGGGGCTGGGGAGCAGTACTTC
>TRBV28|TRBD2|few|TRBJ2-1
CASRLYGLGDEQFF
TGTGCCAGCAGGCTTTACGGACTAGGAGATGAGCAGTTCTTC
>TRBV6-6|.|.|TRBJ1-4
CASSPSRDNVELFF
TGTGCCAGCAGTCCGTCCCGGGACAATGTCGAACTGTTTTTT
>TRBV9|TRBD1|.|TRBJ1-3
CASSADRVAGNTIYF
TGTGCCAGCAGCGCAGACAGGGTCGCTGGAAACACCATATATTTT
>TRBV5-5|TRBD1|.|TRBJ2-2
CASRTHGQGILLDGELFF
TGTGCCAGCAGGACTCACGGACAGGGGATACTACTAGACGGGGAGCTGTTTTTT
>TRBV4-1|.|.|TRBJ1-5
CASSQVAAEIQPQHF
TGCGCCAGCAGCCAAGTAGCAGCCGAGATTCAGCCCCAGCATTTT
>TRBV7-9|TRBD1|.|TRBJ2-5
CASSGQGRETQYF
TGTGCCAGCAGCGGACAGGGGAGAGAGACCCAGTACTTC
>TRBV7-2|TRBD1|.|TRBJ2-1
CASSSDRVGQFF
TGTGCCAGCAGCTCAGACAGGGTTGGGCAGTTCTTC
>TRBV5-5|TRBD2|.|TRBJ2-2
CASSLDGRARAGELFF
TGTGCCAGCAGCTTGGACGGGAGGGCCAGGGCCGGGGAGCTGTTTTTT
>TRBV16|.|.|TRBJ2-1
CASSPEFTTYNEQFF
TGTGCCAGCAGCCCCGAGTTTACCACCTACAATGAGCAGTTCTTC
>TRBV7-3|.|.|TRBJ2-2
CASSWKGVPGELFF
TGTGCCAGCAGCTGGAAAGGGGTCCCCGGGGAGCTGTTTTTT
>TRBV28|.|.|TRBJ2-3
CASSSSAITQYF
TGTGCCAGCAGTTCATCCGCTATAACGCAGTATTTT
>TRBV9|TRBD2|.|TRBJ2-1
CASSVDAGGGNEQFF
TGTGCCAGCAGCGTAGATGCGGGAGGAGGGAATGAGCAGTTCTTC
>TRBV27|.|.|TRBJ2-1
CASSQWGPNEQFF
TGTGCCAGCAGCCAGTGGGGGCCCAATGAGCAGTTCTTC
>TRBV27|.|once|TRBJ2-1
CASRGRQGVSYNEQFF
TGTGCCAGCAGAGGACGGCAAGGGGTATCCTACAATGAGCAGTTCTTC
>TRBV7-9|TRBD2|.|TRBJ2-5
CASSLLGTSGRRQETQYF
TGTGCCAGCAGCTTGCTCGGGACTAGCGGGAGGAGGCAAGAGACCCAGTACTTC
>TRBV19|.|.|TRBJ1-1
CASSARVYNTEAFF
TGTGCCAGTAGTGCTCGGGTCTACAACACTGAAGCTTTCTTT
>TRBV19|TRBD2|.|TRBJ2-2
CASVRWREDDTGELFF
TGTGCCAGTGTCCGTTGGCGGGAGGATGATACCGGGGAGCTGTTTTTT
>TRBV19|.|.|TRBJ2-2
CASSPRTGELFF
TGTGCCAGTAGTCCTCGGACCGGGGAGCTGTTTTTT
>TRBV28|TRBD2|.|TRBJ2-1
CASNRLAGDFSNEQFF
TGTGCCAGCAACCGACTAGCGGGAGATTTTTCCAATGAGCAGTTCTTC
>TRBV11-3|TRBD2|.|TRBJ2-1
CASSSTSGSSYNEQFF
TGTGCCAGCAGCTCCACTAGCGGGAGCTCCTACAATGAGCAGTTCTTC
>TRBV4-3|TRBD1|.|TRBJ1-6
CASSQGQLRNSPLHF
TGCGCCAGCAGCCAGGGACAGTTAAGAAATTCACCCCTCCACTTT
>TRBV11-2|.|.|TRBJ2-2
CASRPDNMRGELFF
TGTGCCAGCAGGCCGGACAATATGCGCGGGGAGCTGTTTTTT
>TRBV19|TRBD1|once|TRBJ1-1
CASSRDRGETEAFF
TGTGCCAGTAGTCGTGACAGGGGAGAAACTGAAGCTTTCTTT
>TRBV4-1|.|.|TRBJ2-5
CASTPRPEGETQYF
TGCGCCAGCACTCCCCGTCCGGAGGGGGAGACCCAGTACTTC
>TRBV9|.|.|TRBJ1-1
CASSVVTDTEAFF
TGTGCCAGCAGCGTAGTAACAGACACTGAAGCTTTCTTT
>TRBV27|.|.|TRBJ2-7
CASSLSVRGSYEQYF
TGTGCCAGCAGTTTATCGGTGCGGGGATCCTACGAGCAGTACTTC
>TRBV6-1|TRBD2|.|TRBJ2-1
CASGAGGGSYNEQFF
TGTGCCAGCGGGGCGGGAGGAGGATCCTACAATGAGCAGTTCTTC
>TRBV27|TRBD2|.|TRBJ2-2
CASSPIAGVTAGELFF
TGTGCCAGCAGTCCTATAGCGGGAGTGACGGCCGGGGAGCTGTTTTTT
>TRBV7-9|TRBD1|.|TRBJ1-1
CASSLHRQGAGTEAFF
TGTGCCAGCAGCTTACACCGACAGGGGGCAGGAACTGAAGCTTTCTTT
>TRBV27|.|.|TRBJ1-2
CASSLRGSFDYGYTF
TGTGCCAGCAGTCTAAGGGGGTCCTTTGACTATGGCTACACCTTC
>TRBV6-4|TRBD2|.|TRBJ2-3
CASRRLAGVSDTQYF
TGTGCCAGCAGAAGACTAGCGGGAGTTTCAGATACGCAGTATTTT
>TRBV25-1|.|.|TRBJ2-1
CASVSGQGNEQFF
TGTGCCAGCGTTAGCGGCCAAGGCAATGAGCAGTTCTTC